This T cell receptor beta chain came from a study of blood T cell repertoires in COVID-19. On the study more broadly: Sources were T cells, B-cell-depleted T cells, or PBMCs; the material itself was cDNA or gDNA.

TCRdb's copy holds only in-frame clones and misses some; the assay was immunoSEQ multiplex PCR. The sample contains roughly 260,000 clones, 80% to 95% of which appear only once. Participant age was roughly 18 to 100 years, and participants resided in 20 to 30 US areas. Assignments of participants to cohorts depended upon their own reported clinical history. Two negative PCRs, clearance, or symptom resolution characterized the recovered Cohort 3 donors. Material: PBMCs or T cells enriched from blood (not recorded which). The sequence was obtained from a woman under 30 who had recovered from COVID-19.

The CDR3 region is CASSLGAGRSSGNTIYF. DNA for the CDR3: TGTGCCAGCAGCTTGGGGGCGGGACGGAGCTCTGGAAACACCATATATTTT. The chain links TRBV5-6 to TRBJ1-3; possibly TRBD1 for D (5 bases). The CDR3 contains 17 residues. Trimming pared 0 bases from V and 0 bases from J, leaving 13 bases between. Germline-derived CDR1 and CDR2 are SGHDT and YYEEEE. Full variable domain (missing parts from reference TRBV5-6 and TRBJ1-3): DAGVTQSPTHLIKTRGQQVTLRCSPKSGHDTVSWYQQALGQGPQFIFQYYEEEERQRGNFPDRFSGHQFPNYSSELNVNALLLGDSALYLCASSLGAGRSSGNTIYFGEGSWLTVV.